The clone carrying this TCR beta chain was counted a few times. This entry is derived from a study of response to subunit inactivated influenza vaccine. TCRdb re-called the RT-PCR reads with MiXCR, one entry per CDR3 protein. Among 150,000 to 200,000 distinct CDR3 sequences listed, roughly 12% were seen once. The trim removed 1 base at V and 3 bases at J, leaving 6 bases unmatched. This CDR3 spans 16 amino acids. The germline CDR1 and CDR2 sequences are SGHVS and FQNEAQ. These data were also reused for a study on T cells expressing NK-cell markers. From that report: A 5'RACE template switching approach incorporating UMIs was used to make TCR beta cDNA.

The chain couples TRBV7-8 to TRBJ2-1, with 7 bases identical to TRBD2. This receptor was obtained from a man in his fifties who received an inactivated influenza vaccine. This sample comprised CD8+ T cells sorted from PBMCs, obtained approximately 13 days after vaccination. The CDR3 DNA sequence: TGTGCCAGCAGCTTAGGTGGAGCGGGGTTCTACAATGAGCAGTTCTTC. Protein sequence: CASSLGGAGFYNEQFF.